The next 7 T cell receptor beta chains were all read from a single sample in a study of T cells in Graves' hyperthyroidism and ophthalmopathy. Authors of the study amplified TCR beta CDR3 regions from RNA transcripts. TCR CDR3 underwent first-round RT-PCR with the HTBI primer set. MiXCR, applied by TCRdb to the multiplex PCR reads, yields one record per CDR3 protein. The data hold 450,000 to 600,000 distinct CDR3 sequences, with about 20% observed a single time. The sample was blood. All receptors come from a man aged 40-49 years with Graves' ophthalmopathy.

The chain recombines TRBV27 with TRBJ2-1, with D unresolved. Per germline, CDR1 MNHEY and CDR2 SMNVEV (reference sequence). The CDR3 sequence is 14 residues long. Trimming removed 4 bases from V and 2 bases from J, with 9 bases in between. The CDR3 DNA sequence: TGTGCCAGCAGTTCCGGCAGCACCTACAATGAGCAGTTCTTC. Amino acids: CASSSGSTYNEQFF.

As regards this clonotype: A much larger clone sits a single nucleotide away, making a read error possible. V and J are TRBV7-9 and TRBJ1-1; 9 nucleotides line up with TRBD1. The CDR3 runs to 15 residues. Germline loops: CDR1 SEHNR, CDR2 FQNEAQ (reference sequence). CDR3 amino acids: CASLQGAGMNTEASF. The CDR3 nucleotides are TGTGCCAGTTTACAGGGGGCTGGGATGAACACTGAAGCTTCCTTT.

This clonotype was observed a few times. The V and J genes are TRBV2 and TRBJ2-1; perhaps TRBD1 as D (5 bases). The germline gives CDR1 SNHLY, CDR2 FYNNEI. This CDR3 spans 12 amino acids. The CDR3 DNA follows: TGTGGCAAACAGGCGCGGCCCGATGAGCAGTTCTTC. Its protein product is CGKQARPDEQFF.

The chain combines TRBV10-3 with TRBJ2-1; a weak D match, TRBD1 (5 bases). Trimming cost V 11 bases and J 7 bases, with 15 bases left between them. The CDR3 is 12 residues long. The germline CDR1 and CDR2 sequences are ENHRY and SYGVKD. The CDR3 reads CAVRGLRNEQFF. Here the CDR3 DNA reads TGTGCCGTTAGGGGTTTGAGAAATGAGCAGTTCTTC.

The V gene is TRBV25-1, the J gene TRBJ2-5; 10 nucleotides agree with TRBD1. Germline V lookup: CDR1 MGHDK, CDR2 SYGVNS. This CDR3 comprises 15 residues. V was pared by 0 bases and J by 7 bases, with 5 bases of the junction left unmatched. The CDR3: CASSEYLTGGMTQYF. CDR3 sequence (DNA): TGTGCCAGCAGTGAATATCTGACAGGGGGCATGACCCAGTACTTC.

The chain joins TRBV6-1 to TRBJ2-2; possibly TRBD1 or TRBD2 for D (6 bases each). V lost 6 bases and J 12 bases, leaving 23 bases between the germline ends. CDR1 is MNHNS and CDR2 is SASEGT in the germline V gene. There are 15 residues in the CDR3. The CDR3 region is CASSTPSGAHEKLFF. The CDR3 nucleotides read TGTGCCAGCAGCACCCCCTCGGGGGCGCACGAAAAGCTGTTTTTT.

Only a few counts were recorded for this clonotype. The chain combines TRBV4-2 with TRBJ2-5, with D possibly matching TRBD1 (5 bases). Between the trimmed V and J ends, which lost 3 bases and 2 bases, there was a span of 13 bases. The germline CDR1 and CDR2 sequences are LGHNA and YNFKEQ. The CDR3 totals 15 residues. The DNA of the CDR3 is TGTGCCAGCAGCCACCACAGGAGTACTCAAGAGACCCAGTACTTC. It is translated as CASSHHRSTQETQYF.